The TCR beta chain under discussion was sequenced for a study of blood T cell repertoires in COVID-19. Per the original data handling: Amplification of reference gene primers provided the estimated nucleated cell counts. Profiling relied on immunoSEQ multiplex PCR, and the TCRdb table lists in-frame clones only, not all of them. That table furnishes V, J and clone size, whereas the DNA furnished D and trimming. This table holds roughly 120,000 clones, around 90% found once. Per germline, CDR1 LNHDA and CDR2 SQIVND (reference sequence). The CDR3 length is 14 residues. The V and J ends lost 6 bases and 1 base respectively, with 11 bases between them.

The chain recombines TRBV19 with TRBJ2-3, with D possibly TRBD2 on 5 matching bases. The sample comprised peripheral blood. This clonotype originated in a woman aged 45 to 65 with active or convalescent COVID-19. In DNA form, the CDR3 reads TGTGCCAGTAGCAGCGTCGGGGGCACAGATACGCAGTATTTT. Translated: CASSSVGGTDTQYF.